Sequencing of this T cell receptor (beta chain) was carried out in a study of regulatory T cells in long-lasting Graves disease. Whole-study results and caveats: The study found TRBV28, TRBJ1-2 and TRBJ2-5 favored in persistent disease.

This clonotype was observed many times. Its antigen is not identified. This sample's time point: newly diagnosed GD, antithyroid drugs for less than 3 months. There was RNA extracted from PBMCs, and the TCR library was made from it. CDR1 and CDR2 from the germline V gene are MNHNS and SASEGT. Trimming took 4 bases from V and 0 from J, leaving 10 bases between them. CDR3 length: 15 amino acids. Building the TCR beta libraries relied on iRepertoire HTBI primers, and CDR3 regions underwent Arm-PCR. Original processing notes: Identification across samples found approximately 60 TRBV and approximately 15 TRBJ segments. TCRdb recomputed calls from the multiplex PCR reads with MiXCR, one row per CDR3 protein. It is TCRdb's table, rather than the study itself, that gives the V and J calls and clone size. This sample has 350,000 to 500,000 distinct CDR3 sequences, with about 14% found just once. This same sample was also taken into another study, of T cells in Graves' hyperthyroidism and ophthalmopathy.

The receptor comes from a woman aged 45-65 years with Graves disease. Source: peripheral blood mononuclear cells (PBMCs), taken at new diagnosis, from a patient treated with antithyroid drugs. J is TRBJ1-5 and V is TRBV6-1, with D hard to call. The CDR3, as DNA: TGTGCCAGCAGTGTGTCAGCCTATAGCAATCAGCCCCAGCATTTT. As protein: CASSVSAYSNQPQHF.